A selection of T cell receptor beta chains follows, all from one sample in a study of T cells after yellow fever vaccination. MiXCR, applied by TCRdb to the 5' RACE reads, yields one record per CDR3 protein. This table has 300,000 to 400,000 distinct CDR3 sequences, under 15% appearing once. Material: CD4+ T cells sorted from PBMCs, obtained 15 days after the yellow fever booster vaccination. The source of these receptors is a man in his late teens or twenties who received the YFV17D yellow fever vaccine. CDR3s include the opening cysteine and the closing phenylalanine or tryptophan.

CDR3aa	v_gene	j_gene
CASSLGSTATSTDTQYF	TRBV5-1	TRBJ2-3
CASSVGNTQETQYF	TRBV9	TRBJ2-5
CAISLAGTGDNEQFF	TRBV10-3	TRBJ2-1
CASSLFTQGGSYNSPLHF	TRBV7-2	TRBJ1-6
CASGRGLGNEKLFF	TRBV7-8	TRBJ1-4
CASSLGGQGARYTEAFF	TRBV5-4	TRBJ1-1
CASRTTRGTGSPALHF	TRBV6-2/TRBV6-3	TRBJ1-6
CASKMILAGSTDTQYF	TRBV6-6	TRBJ2-3
CASSSGRYSYNSPLHF	TRBV7-9	TRBJ1-6
CASSEARPNNQPQHF	TRBV2	TRBJ1-5
CASSGGGGYEQYF	TRBV9	TRBJ2-7
CASSPEPQAFNEKLFF	TRBV5-1	TRBJ1-4
CASSAGTSTNEKLFF	TRBV9	TRBJ1-4
CASSLWGAETQYF	TRBV12-3/TRBV12-4	TRBJ2-5
CASSTRQGSSPLHF	TRBV7-8	TRBJ1-6
CASSLRLAGVTDTQYF	TRBV12-3/TRBV12-4	TRBJ2-3
CSVDRGLAFF	TRBV29-1	TRBJ1-1
CASSGDGRAVETQYF	TRBV5-1	TRBJ2-5
CASSLDSNSPLHF	TRBV5-1	TRBJ1-6
CSAPRPAGTEAFF	TRBV20-1	TRBJ1-1
CASRYGGGTEAFF	TRBV6-2/TRBV6-3	TRBJ1-1
CASLAGTANEKLFF	TRBV6-1	TRBJ1-4
CSAVDQRKLFF	TRBV20-1	TRBJ2-2
CASSYRAEAFF	TRBV12-3/TRBV12-4	TRBJ1-1
CASSKGSGQGVYGYTF	TRBV21-1	TRBJ1-2
CASSYRMANIQYF	TRBV6-2/TRBV6-3	TRBJ2-4
CASTSGQTTGELFF	TRBV5-1	TRBJ2-2